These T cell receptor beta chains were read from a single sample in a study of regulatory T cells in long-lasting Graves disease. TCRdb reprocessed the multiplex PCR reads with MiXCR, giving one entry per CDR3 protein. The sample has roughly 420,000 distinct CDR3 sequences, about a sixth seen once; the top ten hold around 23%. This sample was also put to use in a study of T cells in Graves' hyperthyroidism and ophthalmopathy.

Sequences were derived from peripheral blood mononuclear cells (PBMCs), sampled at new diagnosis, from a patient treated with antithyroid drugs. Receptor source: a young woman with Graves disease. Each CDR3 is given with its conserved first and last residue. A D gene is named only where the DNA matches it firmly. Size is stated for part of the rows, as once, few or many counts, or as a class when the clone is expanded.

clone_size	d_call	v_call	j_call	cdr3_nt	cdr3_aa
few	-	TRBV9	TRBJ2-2	TGTGCCAGCGGTAGGGACCCTCTGAACACCGGGGAGCTGTTTTTT	CASGRDPLNTGELFF
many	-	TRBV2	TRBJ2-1	TGTGCCAGCATTCGCAGTCAAACCTACAATGAGCAGTTCTTC	CASIRSQTYNEQFF
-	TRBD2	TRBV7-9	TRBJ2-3	TGTGCCAGCAGTTCCCCCCTGGCGGGAGGGAGCGATACGCAGTATTTT	CASSSPLAGGSDTQYF
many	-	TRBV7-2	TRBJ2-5	TGTGCCAGCAGCTTACTCCGAGGGCAAGAGACCCAGTACTTC	CASSLLRGQETQYF
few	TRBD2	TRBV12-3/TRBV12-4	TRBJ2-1	TGTGCCAGCAGCCCAGCGGGGGGGCAGTTCTTC	CASSPAGGQFF
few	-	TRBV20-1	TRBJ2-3	TGCAGTGCTAGAGATCGGATGCGGGGCACAGATACGCAGTATTTT	CSARDRMRGTDTQYF
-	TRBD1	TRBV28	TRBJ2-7	TGTGCCAGCAGTCCAGGACAGGGACTGGGCGAGCAGTACTTC	CASSPGQGLGEQYF
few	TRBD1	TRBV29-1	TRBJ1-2	TGCAGCGTTGGACAGGGGGTTTATGGCTACACCTTC	CSVGQGVYGYTF
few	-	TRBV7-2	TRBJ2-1	TGTGCCAGCAGCTTATGGTTGGACAATGAGCAGTTCTTC	CASSLWLDNEQFF
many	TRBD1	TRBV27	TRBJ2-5	TGTGCCAGCAGTGCAGGGGGTTGGGAGACCCAGTACTTC	CASSAGGWETQYF
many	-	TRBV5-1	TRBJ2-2	TGCGCCAGCAGCTGGCAGAGGCAGGGGAACACCGGGGAGCTGTTTTTT	CASSWQRQGNTGELFF
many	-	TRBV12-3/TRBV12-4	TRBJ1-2	TGTGCCAGCAGTACCACAGGGAAGGGCGGCTACACCTTC	CASSTTGKGGYTF
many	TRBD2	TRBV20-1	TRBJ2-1	TGCAAGGCGGGACTAGCGGGATACAATGAGCAGTTCTTC	CKAGLAGYNEQFF
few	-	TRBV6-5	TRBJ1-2	TGTGCCAGCAGTTACTCCAGGGACGCGCGGGGCTACACCTTC	CASSYSRDARGYTF
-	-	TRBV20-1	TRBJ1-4	TGCAGTGCTAGAGATCTATCCGTTAATGAAAAACTGTTTTTT	CSARDLSVNEKLFF
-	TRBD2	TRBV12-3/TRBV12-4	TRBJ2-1	TGTGCCAGCAGGTTGGAAGTGGGGACTAGCGGTCTTGGAGAGCAGTTCTTC	CASRLEVGTSGLGEQFF
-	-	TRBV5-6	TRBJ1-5	TGTGCCAGCAGCTTGGGGGCAGGAATTGCGGATCAGCCCCAGCATTTT	CASSLGAGIADQPQHF
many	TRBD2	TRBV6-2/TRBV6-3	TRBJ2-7	TGTGCCAGCAGTTACGCATTGGGACTAGCGGGAGCCGAGCAGTACTTC	CASSYALGLAGAEQYF
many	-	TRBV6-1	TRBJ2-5	TGCGCCAGCAGATCCCGGGATATCCAAGAGACCCAGTACTTC	CASRSRDIQETQYF
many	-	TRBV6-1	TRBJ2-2	TGTGCCAGCAGTCTATCGGGAAGGGCTGCGAACACCGGGGAGCTGTTTTTT	CASSLSGRAANTGELFF
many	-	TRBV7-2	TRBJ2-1	TGTGCCAGCAGCCAACCCCTCCGGAACTTCTTCTTCGATGAGCAGTTCTTC	CASSQPLRNFFFDEQFF
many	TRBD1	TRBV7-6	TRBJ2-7	TGTGCCAGCAGCCCCCGCTGGACAGGGGGTCTCGAGCAGTACTTC	CASSPRWTGGLEQYF
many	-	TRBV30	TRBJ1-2	TGTGCCTGGGAGAACATCGGGACTAACTATGGCTACACCTTC	CAWENIGTNYGYTF
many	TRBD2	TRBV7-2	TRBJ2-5	TGTGCCAGCAGCCGGACTAGCGGGATGGGAGAGACCCAGTACTTC	CASSRTSGMGETQYF
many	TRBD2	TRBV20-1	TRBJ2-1	TGCAGTGCCGCGGGGGCTAGCGGGAGTGTGATAGATGAGCAGTTCTTC	CSAAGASGSVIDEQFF